This is a list of T cell receptor beta chains from one sample in a study of T cell changes during pregnancy in multiple sclerosis. Here immunoSEQ multiplex PCR was the method, and the copy in TCRdb shows in-frame clones only, minus some. The sample contains under 80,000 clones, approximately 94% of which appear only once. This specimen consisted of peripheral blood, obtained in the third trimester of pregnancy. The receptors were sampled from a female donor with multiple sclerosis, enrolled in a pregnancy study. Both conserved end residues are part of each CDR3. Fields, in order: V gene, D gene, J gene, clone size, CDR3 protein, CDR3 DNA. A D gene is named only where the DNA matches it firmly. Clone size, where shown, is once, few, many, or a class for clones that have expanded.

V gene: TRBV7-2
D gene: .
J gene: TRBJ1-5
clone size: once
CDR3 protein: CASSSPKGGGNQPQHF
CDR3 DNA: TGTGCCAGCAGCTCCCCGAAGGGGGGGGGCAATCAGCCCCAGCATTTT

V gene: TRBV4-2
D gene: .
J gene: TRBJ2-5
clone size: .
CDR3 protein: CASSQGQRGETQYF
CDR3 DNA: TGTGCCAGCAGCCAGGGACAAAGGGGGGAGACCCAGTACTTC

V gene: TRBV9
D gene: TRBD1
J gene: TRBJ1-2
clone size: .
CDR3 protein: CASSVGQGTTNYGYTF
CDR3 DNA: TGTGCCAGCAGCGTAGGACAGGGAACTACGAACTATGGCTACACCTTC

V gene: TRBV7-6
D gene: TRBD2
J gene: TRBJ2-7
clone size: .
CDR3 protein: CASSSQLAGESYEQYF
CDR3 DNA: TGTGCCAGCAGCTCGCAACTAGCGGGGGAATCCTACGAGCAGTACTTC

V gene: TRBV6-5
D gene: .
J gene: TRBJ1-6
clone size: .
CDR3 protein: CASSYSTGNSPLHF
CDR3 DNA: TGTGCCAGCAGTTACTCGACAGGAAATTCACCCCTCCACTTT

V gene: TRBV5-1
D gene: TRBD1
J gene: TRBJ2-7
clone size: .
CDR3 protein: CASSGTGGTYEQYF
CDR3 DNA: TGCGCCAGCAGTGGGACAGGGGGGACCTACGAGCAGTACTTC

V gene: TRBV5-6
D gene: .
J gene: TRBJ1-1
clone size: .
CDR3 protein: CASSPTLQGNTEAFF
CDR3 DNA: TGTGCCAGCAGCCCCACCTTACAGGGGAACACTGAAGCTTTCTTT

V gene: TRBV2
D gene: .
J gene: TRBJ2-6
clone size: .
CDR3 protein: CASRLDSSPLSGANVLTF
CDR3 DNA: TGTGCCAGCAGACTTGACAGTTCCCCTCTTTCTGGGGCCAACGTCCTGACTTTC

V gene: TRBV25-1
D gene: .
J gene: TRBJ2-1
clone size: .
CDR3 protein: CASSRGGGPWVYNEQFF
CDR3 DNA: TGTGCCAGCAGTCGGGGCGGGGGCCCCTGGGTTTACAATGAGCAGTTCTTC

V gene: TRBV10-3
D gene: .
J gene: TRBJ1-5
clone size: .
CDR3 protein: CAISESMSSQPQHF
CDR3 DNA: TGTGCCATCAGTGAGTCGATGAGTAGCCAGCCCCAGCATTTT

V gene: TRBV19
D gene: TRBD1
J gene: TRBJ1-6
clone size: .
CDR3 protein: CASKRGTDNSPLHF
CDR3 DNA: TGTGCCAGTAAGAGGGGGACAGATAATTCACCCCTCCACTTT

V gene: TRBV6-5
D gene: TRBD1
J gene: TRBJ1-1
clone size: once
CDR3 protein: CASKTGVVSEAFF
CDR3 DNA: TGTGCCAGCAAAACAGGGGTTGTTTCTGAAGCTTTCTTT

V gene: TRBV5-6
D gene: TRBD1
J gene: TRBJ1-3
clone size: .
CDR3 protein: CASSPDRGRIGNTIYF
CDR3 DNA: TGTGCCAGCAGCCCGGACAGGGGGCGAATAGGAAACACCATATATTTT

V gene: TRBV2
D gene: .
J gene: TRBJ1-1
clone size: .
CDR3 protein: CASSTDRNTEAFF
CDR3 DNA: TGTGCCAGCAGTACAGACAGGAACACTGAAGCTTTCTTT

V gene: TRBV7-2
D gene: TRBD2
J gene: TRBJ2-3
clone size: .
CDR3 protein: CASSLELAGANTQYF
CDR3 DNA: TGTGCCAGCAGCTTAGAACTAGCGGGGGCCAATACGCAGTATTTT

V gene: TRBV7-4
D gene: TRBD1
J gene: TRBJ2-3
clone size: .
CDR3 protein: CASNPTGAPTDTQYF
CDR3 DNA: TGTGCCAGCAACCCGACAGGGGCCCCCACAGATACGCAGTATTTT

V gene: TRBV5-5
D gene: .
J gene: TRBJ2-7
clone size: .
CDR3 protein: CASSFEAASYEQYF
CDR3 DNA: TGTGCCAGCAGCTTTGAGGCAGCCTCCTACGAGCAGTACTTC

V gene: TRBV7-6
D gene: .
J gene: TRBJ1-2
clone size: once
CDR3 protein: CASSSPGYAYTF
CDR3 DNA: TGTGCCAGCAGCTCCCCAGGGTATGCCTACACCTTC